These T cell receptor beta chains were read from a single sample in a study of T cell changes during pregnancy in multiple sclerosis. Sequencing used immunoSEQ multiplex PCR; TCRdb keeps in-frame clones, though not all of them. The sample has about 51,000 clones; roughly 92% are singletons. Sample: CD4+ T cells from peripheral blood mononuclear cells, taken in the third trimester of pregnancy. The receptors were sampled from a female donor with multiple sclerosis, enrolled in a pregnancy study. Both conserved end residues are part of each CDR3. A D gene is named only where the DNA matches it firmly. Not every row has a clone size; where given, it reads once, few, many or a size class.

clone_size	d_call	v_call	j_call	cdr3_aa	cdr3_nt
NA	NA	TRBV28	TRBJ1-2	CASSPAGVEPSYGYTF	TGTGCCAGCAGTCCCGCCGGGGTCGAGCCGAGCTATGGCTACACCTTC
NA	NA	TRBV14	TRBJ1-1	CASSQVRNEAFF	TGTGCCAGCAGCCAAGTCAGGAACGAAGCTTTCTTT
NA	NA	TRBV27	TRBJ2-7	CASSSWRRDSYEQYF	TGTGCCAGCAGTTCCTGGAGGCGGGATAGCTACGAGCAGTACTTC
NA	TRBD1	TRBV9	TRBJ1-5	CASSVGTGFNQPQHF	TGTGCCAGCAGCGTCGGGACAGGTTTCAATCAGCCCCAGCATTTT
NA	NA	TRBV11-2	TRBJ1-2	CASSLGATGYGYTF	TGTGCCAGCAGCTTAGGAGCTACAGGATATGGCTACACCTTC
NA	TRBD1	TRBV29-1	TRBJ1-4	CSVANPTGTVNEKLFF	TGCAGCGTAGCAAACCCTACCGGGACAGTGAATGAAAAACTGTTTTTT
NA	NA	TRBV7-2	TRBJ1-5	CASSREWASYQPQHF	TGTGCCAGCAGCCGGGAGTGGGCCAGCTATCAGCCCCAGCATTTT
NA	NA	TRBV19	TRBJ2-4	CASRSTKNIQYF	TGTGCCAGTAGGAGTACCAAAAACATTCAGTACTTC
NA	NA	TRBV28	TRBJ1-5	CASFLGQGRSQPQHF	TGTGCCAGCTTTCTAGGGCAGGGCCGAAGTCAGCCCCAGCATTTT
NA	TRBD1	TRBV28	TRBJ2-7	CASTRLGQGPFYEQYF	TGTGCCAGCACCCGGTTGGGACAGGGTCCCTTCTACGAGCAGTACTTC
NA	NA	TRBV28	TRBJ1-5	CASSREGQPQHF	TGTGCCAGCAGCCGCGAGGGACAGCCCCAGCATTTT
once	NA	TRBV2	TRBJ1-5	CASSATGRNQPQHF	TGTGCCAGCAGTGCGACAGGTCGCAATCAGCCCCAGCATTTT
NA	TRBD2	TRBV29-1	TRBJ2-7	CIRGGLAGVHSYEQYF	TGCATCCGGGGCGGACTAGCGGGAGTTCACTCCTACGAGCAGTACTTC
NA	NA	TRBV7-2	TRBJ2-1	CASSLSLNEQFF	TGTGCCAGCAGCTTATCTCTGAATGAGCAGTTCTTC
once	TRBD1	TRBV13	TRBJ1-3	CASSFTVSGGSGNTIYF	TGTGCCAGCAGCTTTACTGTATCAGGGGGATCTGGAAACACCATATATTTT
once	TRBD1	TRBV29-1	TRBJ1-2	CSMRTGADYGYTF	TGCAGCATGAGGACAGGGGCAGACTATGGCTACACCTTC
once	NA	TRBV29-1	TRBJ2-7	CSVDSRVLYEQYF	TGCAGCGTTGATTCGCGGGTGCTCTACGAGCAGTACTTC
NA	TRBD1	TRBV30	TRBJ1-5	CAWTRAGTVHQPQHF	TGTGCCTGGACCAGGGCCGGGACAGTTCATCAGCCCCAGCATTTT
NA	TRBD1	TRBV11-1	TRBJ2-1	CASSLVGGTGVSYNEQFF	TGTGCCAGCAGCTTAGTCGGCGGGACAGGGGTCTCCTACAATGAGCAGTTCTTC
NA	TRBD1	TRBV30	TRBJ2-7	CAWSFDWTGSYEQYF	TGTGCCTGGAGTTTCGACTGGACAGGGTCTTACGAGCAGTACTTC
NA	NA	TRBV29-1	TRBJ1-1	CSVRGGAETEAFF	TGCAGCGTCCGCGGGGGGGCGGAAACTGAAGCTTTCTTT
NA	TRBD1	TRBV19	TRBJ1-5	CASSIQGVGNQPQHF	TGTGCCAGTAGTATTCAGGGGGTAGGGAATCAGCCCCAGCATTTT
NA	NA	TRBV27	TRBJ2-1	CASSSYRSYNEQFF	TGTGCCAGCAGTTCTTACAGATCCTACAATGAGCAGTTCTTC
NA	NA	TRBV19	TRBJ2-5	CASSIGPTGKETQYF	TGTGCCAGTAGTATAGGTCCGACAGGCAAAGAGACCCAGTACTTC
NA	TRBD1	TRBV19	TRBJ1-1	CASSPDRDAEAFF	TGTGCCAGTAGCCCGGACAGGGACGCTGAAGCTTTCTTT
NA	TRBD2	TRBV2	TRBJ2-1	CASSRQGLAPNEQFF	TGTGCCAGCAGCAGGCAGGGACTAGCGCCGAATGAGCAGTTCTTC
NA	TRBD2	TRBV6-1	TRBJ2-5	CASEVLSGSGETQYF	TGTGCCAGCGAGGTCCTTAGCGGGAGCGGCGAGACCCAGTACTTC
once	TRBD2	TRBV18	TRBJ2-1	CASSTGGGVNEQFF	TGTGCCAGCTCCACGGGCGGGGGTGTTAATGAGCAGTTCTTC
NA	TRBD1	TRBV29-1	TRBJ1-1	CSVDPPWTGTEAFF	TGCAGCGTTGACCCGCCGTGGACAGGGACTGAAGCTTTCTTT
NA	NA	TRBV27	TRBJ2-5	CASSLWGRETQYF	TGTGCCAGCAGTTTATGGGGGCGTGAGACCCAGTACTTC
NA	NA	TRBV2	TRBJ2-7	CASNLQGHEQYF	TGTGCCAGCAACTTACAGGGCCACGAGCAGTACTTC